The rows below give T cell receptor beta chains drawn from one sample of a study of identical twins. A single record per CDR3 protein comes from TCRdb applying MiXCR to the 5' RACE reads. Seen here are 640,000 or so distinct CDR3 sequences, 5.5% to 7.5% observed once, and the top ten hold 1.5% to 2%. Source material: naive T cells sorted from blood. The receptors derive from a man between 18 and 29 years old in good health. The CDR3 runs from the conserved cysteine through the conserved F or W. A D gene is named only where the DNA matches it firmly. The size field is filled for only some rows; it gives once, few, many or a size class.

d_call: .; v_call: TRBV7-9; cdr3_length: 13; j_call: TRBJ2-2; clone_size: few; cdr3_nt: TGTGCCAGCAGCCGAGTATACACCGGGGAGCTGTTTTTT; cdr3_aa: CASSRVYTGELFF
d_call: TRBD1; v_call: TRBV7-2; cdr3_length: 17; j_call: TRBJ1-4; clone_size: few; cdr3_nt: TGTGCCAGCAGCTTAGGCAGGACAGGGTCTGGTGGTGAAAAACTGTTTTTT; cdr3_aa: CASSLGRTGSGGEKLFF
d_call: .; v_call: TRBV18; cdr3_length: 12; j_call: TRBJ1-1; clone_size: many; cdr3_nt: TGTGCCAGCTCACCAAGTAGTACGGAAGCTTTCTTT; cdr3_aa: CASSPSSTEAFF
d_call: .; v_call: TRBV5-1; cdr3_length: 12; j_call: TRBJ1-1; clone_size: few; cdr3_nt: TGCGCCAGCAGCTTGATCCTAGGGGTAGCTTTCTTT; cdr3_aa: CASSLILGVAFF
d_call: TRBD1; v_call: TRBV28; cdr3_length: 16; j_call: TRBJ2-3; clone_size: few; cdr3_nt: TGTGCCAGCAGTTTGCCCGGGACAGGGGGCGGAGATACGCAGTATTTT; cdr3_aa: CASSLPGTGGGDTQYF
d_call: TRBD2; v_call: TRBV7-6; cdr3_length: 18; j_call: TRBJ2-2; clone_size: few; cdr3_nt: TGTGCCAGCAGCCAAGCTTGGGCTAGCGGGAGGAACACCGGGGAGCTGTTTTTT; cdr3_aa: CASSQAWASGRNTGELFF
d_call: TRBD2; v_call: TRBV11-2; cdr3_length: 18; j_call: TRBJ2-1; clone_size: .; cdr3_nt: TGTGCCAGCAGCTTAGTTGATTATAGCGGGATAGGATTCAATGAGCAGTTCTTC; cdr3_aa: CASSLVDYSGIGFNEQFF
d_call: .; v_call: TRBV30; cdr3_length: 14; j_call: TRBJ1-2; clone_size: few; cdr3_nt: TGTGCCTGGGACAGGAAGAGGGCTCGAAACAGCTACACCTTC; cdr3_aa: CAWDRKRARNSYTF
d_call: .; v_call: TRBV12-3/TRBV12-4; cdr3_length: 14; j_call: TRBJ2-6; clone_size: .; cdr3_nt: TGTGCCAGCACTCCCCTCTCTGGGGCCAACGTCCTGACTTTC; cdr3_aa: CASTPLSGANVLTF
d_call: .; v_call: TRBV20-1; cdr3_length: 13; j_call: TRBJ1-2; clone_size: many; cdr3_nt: TGCAGTGCTTTTCCAGACTCAGCTTATGGCTACACCTTC; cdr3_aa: CSAFPDSAYGYTF
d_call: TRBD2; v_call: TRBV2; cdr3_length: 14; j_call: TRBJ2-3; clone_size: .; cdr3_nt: TGTGCCAGCAGTCGCGGGAGGGCAATAGATACGCAGTATTTT; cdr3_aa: CASSRGRAIDTQYF
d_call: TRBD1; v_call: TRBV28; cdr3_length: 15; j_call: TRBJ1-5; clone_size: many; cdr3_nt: TGTGCCAGCAGTTTCGATGGGCAGGGGGTGCAGCCCCAGCATTTT; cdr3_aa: CASSFDGQGVQPQHF
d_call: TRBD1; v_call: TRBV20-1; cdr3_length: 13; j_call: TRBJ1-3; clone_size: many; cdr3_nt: TGCAGTGCGGGGGACAGCTCTGGAAACACCATATATTTT; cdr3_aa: CSAGDSSGNTIYF
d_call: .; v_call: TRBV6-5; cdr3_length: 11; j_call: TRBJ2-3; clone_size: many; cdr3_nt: TGTGCCAGCAGCTCCCCAGATACGCAGTATTTT; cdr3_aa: CASSSPDTQYF
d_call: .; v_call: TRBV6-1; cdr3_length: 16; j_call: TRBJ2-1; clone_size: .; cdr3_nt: TGTGCCAGCAGTGAATCTACCAACCGACCCTACAATGAGCAGTTCTTC; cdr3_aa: CASSESTNRPYNEQFF
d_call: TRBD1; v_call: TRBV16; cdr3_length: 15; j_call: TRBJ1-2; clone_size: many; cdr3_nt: TGTGCCAGCAGCCCCTGGACAGGGAGGGACTATGGCTACACCTTC; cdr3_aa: CASSPWTGRDYGYTF
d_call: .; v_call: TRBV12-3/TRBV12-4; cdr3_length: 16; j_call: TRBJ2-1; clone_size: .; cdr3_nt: TGTGCCAGCAGCCCCCCCCCGGGACATTTTTACAATGAGCAGTTCTTC; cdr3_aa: CASSPPPGHFYNEQFF
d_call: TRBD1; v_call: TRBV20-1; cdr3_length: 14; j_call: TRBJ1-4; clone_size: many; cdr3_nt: TGCAGTGCTAGAGAAGGGACAGGGCCCGAAAAACTGTTTTTT; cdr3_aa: CSAREGTGPEKLFF
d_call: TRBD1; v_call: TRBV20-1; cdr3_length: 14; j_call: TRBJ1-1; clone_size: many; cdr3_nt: TGCAGTGCTAGGGAGACAGGGTCTAACACTGAAGCTTTCTTT; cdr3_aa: CSARETGSNTEAFF
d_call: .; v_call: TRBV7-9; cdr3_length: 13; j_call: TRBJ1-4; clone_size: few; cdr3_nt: TGTGCCAGCAGCCCCCCGCAGTTGGGGAAACTGTTTTTT; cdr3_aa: CASSPPQLGKLFF
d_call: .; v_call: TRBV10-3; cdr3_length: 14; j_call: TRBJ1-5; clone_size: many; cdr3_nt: TGTGCCATCAGTGAGTCCGGGTTTGATCAGCCCCAGCATTTT; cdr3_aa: CAISESGFDQPQHF
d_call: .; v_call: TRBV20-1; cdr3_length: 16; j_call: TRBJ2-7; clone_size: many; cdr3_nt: TGCAGTGCTACTCCCGGGACATTCCTAAACTCCTACGAGCAGTACTTC; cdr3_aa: CSATPGTFLNSYEQYF
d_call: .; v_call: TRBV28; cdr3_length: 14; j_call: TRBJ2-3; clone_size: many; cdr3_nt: TGTGCCAGCAGTTCAGCGGAAGGCACAGATACGCAGTATTTT; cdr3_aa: CASSSAEGTDTQYF
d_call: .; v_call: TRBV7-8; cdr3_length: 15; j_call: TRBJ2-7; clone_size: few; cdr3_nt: TGTGCCAGCAGCTTATCAGACAGGTCGGCCTACGAGCAGTACTTC; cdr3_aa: CASSLSDRSAYEQYF
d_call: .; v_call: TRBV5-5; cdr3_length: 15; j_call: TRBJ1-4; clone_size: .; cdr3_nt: TGTGCCAGCAGCCAACCCGGGACATTAAGAGAAAAACTGTTTTTT; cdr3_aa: CASSQPGTLREKLFF
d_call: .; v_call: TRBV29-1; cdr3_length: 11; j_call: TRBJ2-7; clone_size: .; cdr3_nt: TGCAGCGCCCTCGGGGCCCACGAGCAGTACTTC; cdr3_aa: CSALGAHEQYF
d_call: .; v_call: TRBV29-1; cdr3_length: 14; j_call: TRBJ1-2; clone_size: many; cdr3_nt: TGCAGCGTTGAAAGGGGAGACACGGTTTATGGCTACACCTTC; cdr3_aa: CSVERGDTVYGYTF
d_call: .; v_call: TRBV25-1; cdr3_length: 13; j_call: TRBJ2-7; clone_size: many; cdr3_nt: TGTGCCAGCAGTGCTACAGTAGCCTACGAGCAGTACTTC; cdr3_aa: CASSATVAYEQYF
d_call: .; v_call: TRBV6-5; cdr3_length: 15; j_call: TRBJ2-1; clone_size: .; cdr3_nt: TGTGCCAGCAGTTACCCAGGTACTGGGTACAATGAGCAGTTCTTC; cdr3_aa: CASSYPGTGYNEQFF
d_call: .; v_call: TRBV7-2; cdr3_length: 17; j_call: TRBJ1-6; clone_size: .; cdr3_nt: TGTGCCAGCAGCTGGACAAGGACAGTCGCCTATAATTCACCCCTCCACTTT; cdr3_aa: CASSWTRTVAYNSPLHF
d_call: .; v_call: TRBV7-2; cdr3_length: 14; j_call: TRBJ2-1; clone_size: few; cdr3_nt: TGTGCCAGCAGCCCCCGGTTCCGGGGGAATGAGCAGTTCTTC; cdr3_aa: CASSPRFRGNEQFF
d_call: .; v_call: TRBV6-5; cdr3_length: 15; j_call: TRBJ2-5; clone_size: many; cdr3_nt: TGTGCCAGCAGTTACTCGAAGTTGATGGGAGAGACCCAGTACTTC; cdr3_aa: CASSYSKLMGETQYF
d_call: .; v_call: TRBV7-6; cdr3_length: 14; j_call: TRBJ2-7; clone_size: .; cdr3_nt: TGTGCCAGCGTCCACAGCGATGCTAATCTAGAGCAGTACTTC; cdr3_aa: CASVHSDANLEQYF
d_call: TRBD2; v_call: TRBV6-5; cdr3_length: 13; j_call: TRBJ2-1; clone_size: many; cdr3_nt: TGTGCCAGCAGTTACAGTGCCGGGGAGGGTGAGTTCTTC; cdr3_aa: CASSYSAGEGEFF
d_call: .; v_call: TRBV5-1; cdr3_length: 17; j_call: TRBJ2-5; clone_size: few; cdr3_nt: TGCGCCAGCAGCGGAGGCTTGGGGGCGCAAGGAGGAGAGACCCAGTACTTC; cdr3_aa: CASSGGLGAQGGETQYF
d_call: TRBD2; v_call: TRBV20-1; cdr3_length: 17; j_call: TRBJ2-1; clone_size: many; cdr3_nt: TGCAGTGCTAGAGATCCTGCGACTAGCAGTTTAGGGGATGAGCAGTTCTTC; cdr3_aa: CSARDPATSSLGDEQFF
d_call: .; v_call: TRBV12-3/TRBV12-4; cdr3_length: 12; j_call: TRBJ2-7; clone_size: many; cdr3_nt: TGTGCCAGCAGTCCAGAAGCCTACGAGCAGTACTTC; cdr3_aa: CASSPEAYEQYF
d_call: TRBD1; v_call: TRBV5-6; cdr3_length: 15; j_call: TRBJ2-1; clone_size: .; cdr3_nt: TGTGCCAGCAGCGCGCCGGGACAGGTAGGGAATGAGCAGTTCTTC; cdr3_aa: CASSAPGQVGNEQFF
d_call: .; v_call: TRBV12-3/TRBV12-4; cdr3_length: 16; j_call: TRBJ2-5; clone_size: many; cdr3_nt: TGTGCCAGCAGTTTATTGGGTGCTAGTAGGCGGGAGACCCAGTACTTC; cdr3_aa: CASSLLGASRRETQYF
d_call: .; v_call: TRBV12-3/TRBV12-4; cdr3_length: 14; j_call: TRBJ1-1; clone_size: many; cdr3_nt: TGTGCCAGCAGTACAGGACAGCCGAACACTGAAGCTTTCTTT; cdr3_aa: CASSTGQPNTEAFF
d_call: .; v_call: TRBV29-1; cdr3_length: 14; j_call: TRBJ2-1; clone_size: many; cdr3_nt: TGCAGCGCAAGAAACAGGGAATCCTACAATGAGCAGTTCTTC; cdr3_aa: CSARNRESYNEQFF
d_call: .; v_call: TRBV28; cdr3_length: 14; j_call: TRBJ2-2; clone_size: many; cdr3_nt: TGTGCCGTTTGGGGCCCTTTGAACACCGGGGAGCTGTTTTTT; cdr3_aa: CAVWGPLNTGELFF
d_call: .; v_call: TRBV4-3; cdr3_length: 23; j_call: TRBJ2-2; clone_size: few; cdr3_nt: TGCGCCAGCAGCCAATCTCCCCTGGGGCAGGTACAGGACCACAAAAAGAACACCGGGGAGCTGTTTTTT; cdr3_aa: CASSQSPLGQVQDHKKNTGELFF
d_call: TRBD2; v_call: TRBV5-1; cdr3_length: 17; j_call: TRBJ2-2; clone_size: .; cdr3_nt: TGCGCCAGCAGCTTGGGGACTAGCGGGAGAATCACCGGGGAGCTGTTTTTT; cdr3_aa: CASSLGTSGRITGELFF
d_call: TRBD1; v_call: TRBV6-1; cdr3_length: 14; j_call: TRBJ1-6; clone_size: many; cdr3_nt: TGTGCCAGCAGGAACAGGGGAGGACTCGAAACCCTCCACTTT; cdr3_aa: CASRNRGGLETLHF
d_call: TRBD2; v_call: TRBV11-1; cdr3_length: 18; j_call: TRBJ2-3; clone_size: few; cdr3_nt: TGTGCCAGCAGCTTATTTCCAGCGGGAGTTATGGGCACAGATACGCAGTATTTT; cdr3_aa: CASSLFPAGVMGTDTQYF
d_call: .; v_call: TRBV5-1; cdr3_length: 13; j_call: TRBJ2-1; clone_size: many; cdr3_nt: TGCGCCAGCAGCTCCTATATTCTGAATGAGCAGTTCTTC; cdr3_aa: CASSSYILNEQFF
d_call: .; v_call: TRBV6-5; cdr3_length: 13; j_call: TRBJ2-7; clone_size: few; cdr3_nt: TGTGCCAGCAGTTCACGGCTAGCCCACGAGCAGTACTTC; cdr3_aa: CASSSRLAHEQYF